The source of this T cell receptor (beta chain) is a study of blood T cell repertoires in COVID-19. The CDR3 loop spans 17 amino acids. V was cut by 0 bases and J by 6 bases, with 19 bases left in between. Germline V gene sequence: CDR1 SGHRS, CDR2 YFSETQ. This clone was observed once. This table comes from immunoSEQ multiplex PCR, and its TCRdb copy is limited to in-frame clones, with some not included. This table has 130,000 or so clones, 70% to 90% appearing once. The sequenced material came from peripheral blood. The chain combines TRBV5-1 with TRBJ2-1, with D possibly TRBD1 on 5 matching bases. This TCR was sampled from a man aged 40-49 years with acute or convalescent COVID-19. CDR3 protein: CASSLANPRQGSNEQFF. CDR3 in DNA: TGCGCCAGCAGCTTGGCCAACCCCAGGCAGGGATCCAATGAGCAGTTCTTC. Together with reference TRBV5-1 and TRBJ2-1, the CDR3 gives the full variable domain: KAGVTQTPRYLIKTRGQQVTLSCSPISGHRSVSWYQQTPGQGLQFLFEYFSETQRNKGNFPGRFSGRQFSNSRSEMNVSTLELGDSALYLCASSLANPRQGSNEQFFGPGTRLTVL.